This T cell receptor (beta chain) is from a study of tumor-infiltrating lymphocytes in primary liver carcinoma. General observations from the study: Only around 7-25% of top clones occurred in all five tumor regions.

This CDR3 has 16 residues. V was shortened by 3 bases and J by 0 bases, with 12 bases between the two germline ends. From germline, CDR1 is LNHDA and CDR2 SQIVND (reference sequence). The investigators made TCR beta cDNA from roughly 0.45 ug total RNA, using a constant-region primer. For TCR beta, libraries were produced by three nested multiplex PCR rounds using slightly modified ARM-PCR. Running 10 cycles apiece, the first two PCR rounds relied on TRBV1-TRBV30 forward primers together with a C-beta reverse primer. TCRdb reprocessed the multiplex PCR reads via MiXCR and lists one record per CDR3 protein. The repertoire has approximately 73,000 distinct CDR3 sequences, around 75% of them found once; the top ten carry 12% to 15%. Both RNA and DNA were isolated together from about 21-30 mg of bulk tissue that had not been sorted. Points on this clonotype: Its antigen is unidentified.

The V gene is TRBV19, the J gene TRBJ2-1; D unclear. The sample comprised liver tumor tissue from sampling region 4. The subset here: tumor region T4, right-lateral pole. The TCR comes from an older woman with primary liver carcinoma and hepatitis B virus infection. The CDR3 protein is CASSMMAASSYNEQFF. The CDR3, as DNA: TGTGCCAGTAGTATGATGGCGGCAAGCTCCTACAATGAGCAGTTCTTC.